Listed here is a single T cell receptor beta chain. Only in-frame clones appear in the TCRdb table, and some are missing; sequencing was by immunoSEQ multiplex PCR. The sample gives about 74,000 clones, roughly 89% of which show up once; 3.7% is in the top ten. Trimming pared 2 bases from V and 2 bases from J, leaving 12 bases between. CDR1 LNHDA and CDR2 SQIVND come from the germline V gene (reference sequence). The CDR3 runs to 15 residues. These data are taken from a study of T cell changes during pregnancy in multiple sclerosis. The sequence came from a female donor in good health, enrolled as a control in a pregnancy study. This sequence joins TRBV19 and TRBJ1-1; tentatively, D is TRBD1 (6 bases). The sequenced sample was peripheral blood, obtained after pregnancy. The CDR3 bases are TGTGCCAGTAGTATACAACAGGGCCCAAACACTGAAGCTTTCTTT. This codes for CASSIQQGPNTEAFF.